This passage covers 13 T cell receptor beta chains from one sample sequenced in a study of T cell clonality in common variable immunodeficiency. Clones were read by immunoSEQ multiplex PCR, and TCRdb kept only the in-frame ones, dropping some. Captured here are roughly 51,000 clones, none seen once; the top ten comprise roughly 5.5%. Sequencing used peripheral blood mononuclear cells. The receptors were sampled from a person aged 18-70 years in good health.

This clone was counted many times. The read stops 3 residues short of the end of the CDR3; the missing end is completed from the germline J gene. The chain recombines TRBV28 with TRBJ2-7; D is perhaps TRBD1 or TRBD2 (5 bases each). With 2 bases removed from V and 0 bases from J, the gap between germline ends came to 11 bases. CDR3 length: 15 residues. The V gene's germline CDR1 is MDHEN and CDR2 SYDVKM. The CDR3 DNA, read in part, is TGTGCCAGCAGTTTACGAGGGGTAAGCTCCTACGAG. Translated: CASSLRGVSSYE. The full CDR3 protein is CASSLRGVSSYEQYF.

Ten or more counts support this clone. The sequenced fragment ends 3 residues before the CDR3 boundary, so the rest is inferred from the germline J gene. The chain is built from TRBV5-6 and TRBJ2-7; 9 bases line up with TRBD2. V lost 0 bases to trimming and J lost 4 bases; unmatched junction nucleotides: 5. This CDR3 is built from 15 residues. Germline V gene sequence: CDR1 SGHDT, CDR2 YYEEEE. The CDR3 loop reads CASSLELAGVYEQYF. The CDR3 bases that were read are TGTGCCAGCAGCTTGGAGTTAGCGGGAGTATACGAG. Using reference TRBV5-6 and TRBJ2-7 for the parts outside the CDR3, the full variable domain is DAGVTQSPTHLIKTRGQQVTLRCSPKSGHDTVSWYQQALGQGPQFIFQYYEEEERQRGNFPDRFSGHQFPNYSSELNVNALLLGDSALYLCASSLELAGVYEQYFGPGTRLTVT.

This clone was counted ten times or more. The DNA read from the CDR3 is TGCAGTGCTAGCCTCGACTATAAGGAAGTGAATGAG. It translates to CSASLDYKEVNE. The CDR3 reads in full as CSASLDYKEVNEQFF. V gene TRBV20-1 combines with J gene TRBJ2-1; tentatively, D is TRBD2 (5 bases). The read gets to within 3 residues of the CDR3 end, and the germline J gene fills in the rest. CDR3 size: 15 residues. The germline CDR1 and CDR2 sequences are DFQATT and SNEGSKA (reference sequence). With 3 bases removed from V and 7 bases from J, the gap between germline ends came to 19 bases.

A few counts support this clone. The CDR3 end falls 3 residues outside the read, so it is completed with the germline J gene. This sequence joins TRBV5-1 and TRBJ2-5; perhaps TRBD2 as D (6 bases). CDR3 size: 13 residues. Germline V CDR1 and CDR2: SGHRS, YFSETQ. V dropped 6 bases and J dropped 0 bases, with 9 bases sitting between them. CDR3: CASNGGNQETQYF. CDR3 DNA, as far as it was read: TGCGCCAGCAATGGCGGGAACCAAGAGACC.

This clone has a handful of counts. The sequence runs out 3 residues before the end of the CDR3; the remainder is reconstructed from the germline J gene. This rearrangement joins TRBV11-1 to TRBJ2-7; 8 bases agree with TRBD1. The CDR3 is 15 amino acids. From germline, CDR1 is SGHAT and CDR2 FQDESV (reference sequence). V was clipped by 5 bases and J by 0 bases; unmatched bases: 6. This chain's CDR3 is CASSLTGGSSYEQYF. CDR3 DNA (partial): TGTGCCAGCAGCCTAACAGGGGGAAGCTCCTACGAG.

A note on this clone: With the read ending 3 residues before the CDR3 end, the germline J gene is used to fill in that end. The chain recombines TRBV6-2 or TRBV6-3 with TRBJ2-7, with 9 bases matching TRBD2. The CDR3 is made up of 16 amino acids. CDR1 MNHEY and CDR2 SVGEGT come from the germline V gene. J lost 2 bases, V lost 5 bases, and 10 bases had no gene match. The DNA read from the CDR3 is TGTGCCAGCAGTCTCTCCCCTAGCGGGATAGCCTACGAG. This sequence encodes CASSLSPSGIAYE. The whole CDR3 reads CASSLSPSGIAYEQYF.

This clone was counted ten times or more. The sequenced part of the CDR3 DNA is TGTGCCAGTGGGACAGCGAGGGGAGAGACC. This encodes CASGTARGET. In full, the CDR3 reads CASGTARGETQYF. The chain recombines TRBV2 with TRBJ2-5, with TRBD1 identical over 7 bases. The read comes to an end 3 residues before the CDR3 does, leaving the germline J gene to fill in the end. CDR1 and CDR2 (germline): SNHLY, FYNNEI. The CDR3 is 13 amino acids. V gave up 9 bases and J gave up 4 bases; unmatched junction bases: 8. Full variable domain (outside the CDR3, taken from reference TRBV2 and TRBJ2-5): EPEVTQTPSHQVTQMGQEVILRCVPISNHLYFYWYRQILGQKVEFLVSFYNNEISEKSEIFDDQFSVERPDGSNFTLKIRSTKLEDSAMYFCASGTARGETQYFGPGTRLLVL.

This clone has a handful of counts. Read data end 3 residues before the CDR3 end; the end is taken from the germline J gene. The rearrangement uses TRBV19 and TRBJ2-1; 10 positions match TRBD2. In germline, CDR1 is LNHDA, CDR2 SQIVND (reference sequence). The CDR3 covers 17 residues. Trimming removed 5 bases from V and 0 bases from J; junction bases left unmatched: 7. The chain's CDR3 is CASSSQLAGSSYNEQFF. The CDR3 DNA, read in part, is TGTGCCAGTAGTTCACAACTAGCGGGATCCTCCTACAATGAG. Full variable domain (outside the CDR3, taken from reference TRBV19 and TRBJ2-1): DGGITQSPKYLFRKEGQNVTLSCEQNLNHDAMYWYRQDPGQGLRLIYYSQIVNDFQKGDIAEGYSVSREKKESFPLTVTSAQKNPTAFYLCASSSQLAGSSYNEQFFGPGTRLTVL.

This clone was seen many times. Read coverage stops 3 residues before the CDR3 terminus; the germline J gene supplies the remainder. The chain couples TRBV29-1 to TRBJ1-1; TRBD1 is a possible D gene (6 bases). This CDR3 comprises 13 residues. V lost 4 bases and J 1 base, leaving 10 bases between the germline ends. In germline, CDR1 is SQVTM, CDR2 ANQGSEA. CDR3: CSVAGQPNTEAFF. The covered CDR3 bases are TGCAGCGTTGCCGGACAGCCGAACACTGAA.

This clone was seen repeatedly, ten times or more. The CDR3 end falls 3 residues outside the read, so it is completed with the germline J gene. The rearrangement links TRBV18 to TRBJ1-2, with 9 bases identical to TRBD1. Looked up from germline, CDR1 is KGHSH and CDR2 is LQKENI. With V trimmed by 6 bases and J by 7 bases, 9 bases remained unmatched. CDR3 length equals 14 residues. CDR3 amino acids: CASSPILQGAGYTF. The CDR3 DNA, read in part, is TGTGCCAGCTCTCCAATATTACAGGGGGCTGGC.

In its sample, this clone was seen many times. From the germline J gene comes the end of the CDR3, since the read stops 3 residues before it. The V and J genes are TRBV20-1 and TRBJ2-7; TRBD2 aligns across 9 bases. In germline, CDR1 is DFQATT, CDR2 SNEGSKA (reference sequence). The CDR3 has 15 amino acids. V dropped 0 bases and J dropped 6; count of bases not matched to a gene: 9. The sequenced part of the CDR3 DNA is TGCAGTGCTAGAGATAGGCTAGCGGGATCTAGCGAG. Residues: CSARDRLAGSSE. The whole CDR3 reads CSARDRLAGSSEQYF.

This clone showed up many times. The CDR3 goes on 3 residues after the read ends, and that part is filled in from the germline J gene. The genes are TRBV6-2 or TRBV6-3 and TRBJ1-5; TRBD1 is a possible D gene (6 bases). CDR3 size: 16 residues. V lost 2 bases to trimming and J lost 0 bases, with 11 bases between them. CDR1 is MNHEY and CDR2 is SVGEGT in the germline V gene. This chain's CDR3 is CASSYGGGHSNQPQHF. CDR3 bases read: TGTGCCAGCAGTTACGGGGGGGGGCATAGCAATCAGCCC.

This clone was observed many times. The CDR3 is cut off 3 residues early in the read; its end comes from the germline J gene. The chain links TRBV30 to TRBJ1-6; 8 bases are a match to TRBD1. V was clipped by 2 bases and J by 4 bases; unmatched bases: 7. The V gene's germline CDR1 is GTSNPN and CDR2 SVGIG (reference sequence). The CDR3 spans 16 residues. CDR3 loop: CAWSPRQGLYNSPLHF. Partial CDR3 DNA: TGTGCCTGGAGTCCGCGACAGGGGTTATATAATTCACCC.